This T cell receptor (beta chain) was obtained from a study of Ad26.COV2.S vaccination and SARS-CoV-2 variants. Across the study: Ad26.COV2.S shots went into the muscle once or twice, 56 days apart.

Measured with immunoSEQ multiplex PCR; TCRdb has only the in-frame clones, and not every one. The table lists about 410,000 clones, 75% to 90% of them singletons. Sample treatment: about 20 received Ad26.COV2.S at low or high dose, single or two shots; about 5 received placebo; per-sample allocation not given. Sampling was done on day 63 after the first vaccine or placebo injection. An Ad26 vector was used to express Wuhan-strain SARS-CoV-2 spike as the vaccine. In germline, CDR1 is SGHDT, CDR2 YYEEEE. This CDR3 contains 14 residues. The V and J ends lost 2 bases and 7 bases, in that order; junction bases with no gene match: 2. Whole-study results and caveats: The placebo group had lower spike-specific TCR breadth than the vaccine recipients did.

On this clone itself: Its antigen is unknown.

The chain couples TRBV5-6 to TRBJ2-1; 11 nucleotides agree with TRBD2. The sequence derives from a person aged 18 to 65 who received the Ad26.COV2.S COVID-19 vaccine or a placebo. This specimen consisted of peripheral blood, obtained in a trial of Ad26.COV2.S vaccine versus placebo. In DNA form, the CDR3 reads TGTGCCAGCAGCTTTACTAGCGGGAGTAATGAGCAGTTCTTC. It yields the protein CASSFTSGSNEQFF.